Below, 22 T cell receptor beta chains from the same sample are listed, as sequenced in a study of T cells in Graves' hyperthyroidism and ophthalmopathy (dated by TCRdb to between 2018 and 2021). Library prep was done by multiplex PCR. These reads were obtained on an Illumina HiSeq 2000. Amplification of TCR beta CDR3 regions was carried out from RNA transcripts. For the first round of RT-PCR on the TCR CDR3, the HTBI primer set was used together with the Qiagen OneStep RT-PCR kit. TCRdb's own reprocessing of the public reads used fastp at Q25 and MiXCR and kept productive beta chains. For every CDR3 protein sequence, its rows merge into one entry that carries the most common genes and DNA. The sample table records some 50,000 distinct CDR3 sequences; 45% to 65% of these occur just once. The ten top clones hold 34% of the sample. Material for sequencing was peripheral blood or thyroid tissue (not recorded which). All receptors derive from a man aged 18 to 29 with Graves' hyperthyroidism.

The sample holds many counts of this clonotype. The CDR3 coding sequence is TGTGCCAGCAGCTTAAGACGTCAGGGAGATCAGCCCCAGCATTTT. Protein: CASSLRRQGDQPQHF. The rearrangement uses TRBV7-2 and TRBJ1-5, with D perhaps matching TRBD1 (5 bases). This CDR3 is 15 amino acids long. V lost 2 bases to trimming and J lost 5 bases, with 13 bases between them. CDR1 is SGHTA and CDR2 is FQGNSA in the germline V gene.

A note on this clonotype: A clone one base away is much larger, so this may be a read error. The CDR3 coding sequence is TGTGCCAGCAGTCAGACTAAGGGATCCCAGACCCAGTACTTC. This translates into CASSQTKGSQTQYF. The rearrangement links TRBV2 to TRBJ2-5, with D perhaps TRBD2 (5 bases). The CDR3 covers 14 residues. Trimming removed 5 bases at V and 6 bases at J, with 16 bases between. Germline V lookup: CDR1 SNHLY, CDR2 FYNNEI.

This clonotype was seen more than once but under ten times. This chain joins TRBV4-1 and TRBJ2-7, with TRBD2 as a possible D gene (6 bases). Trimming pared 4 bases from V and 3 bases from J, leaving 13 bases between. In germline, CDR1 is MGHRA, CDR2 YSYEKL. The CDR3 is made up of 14 amino acids. CDR3 region: CASSREAQIYEQYF. DNA of the CDR3: TGCGCCAGCAGCCGGGAGGCCCAGATCTACGAGCAGTACTTC.

In its sample, this clonotype was seen many times. The gene calls are TRBV6-5 and TRBJ2-7, with TRBD2 identical over 9 bases. Germline loops: CDR1 MNHEY, CDR2 SVGAGI. Trimming took 6 bases from V and 7 from J; bases not matched to a gene: 10. The CDR3 is 14 amino acids. CDR3 nucleotide sequence: TGTGCCAGCAGAAATAGCGGGAGACTAACTGAGCAGTACTTC. Encoded protein: CASRNSGRLTEQYF.

As concerns this clonotype: One end of the junction varies from germline; a read error may be responsible. This chain uses TRBV10-3 with TRBJ1-1; TRBD1 agrees at 7 bases. The CDR3 runs to 17 residues. Germline loops: CDR1 ENHRY, CDR2 SYGVKD. DNA of the CDR3: TGTGCCATCAGTAAGCCCACCCCGGGACAGACCAACACTGGAGCTCTCTTT. Protein: CAISKPTPGQTNTGALF.

This clonotype was observed at least ten times. The rearrangement joins TRBV9 to TRBJ2-2; D remains ambiguous. The germline CDR1 and CDR2 sequences are SGDLS and YYNGEE. V lost 2 bases and J 6 bases, leaving 5 bases between the germline ends. The CDR3 extends over 12 amino acids. DNA of the CDR3: TGTGCCAGCAGCGTGCGGTCCGGGGAGCTGTTTTTT. Translated: CASSVRSGELFF.

This clonotype was counted ten times or more. This sequence joins TRBV27 and TRBJ1-2; TRBD1 agrees at 7 bases. The CDR3 consists of 13 residues. V was clipped by 6 bases and J by 7 bases; unmatched bases: 8. Germline V gene lookup returns CDR1 MNHEY and CDR2 SMNVEV (reference sequence). The CDR3 DNA reads TGTGCCAGCAGAGGGGGCGGGGGCGCTGGCTACACCTTC. Translated, it gives CASRGGGGAGYTF.

The genes are TRBV5-1 and TRBJ2-7, with a possible D match to TRBD1 (7 bases). The germline V gene encodes CDR1 SGHRS and CDR2 YFSETQ. The V end was cut by 0 bases, the J end by 3 bases, with 10 bases between. The length of the CDR3 is 14 residues. CDR3 residues: CASSLDRGLYEQYF. CDR3 nucleotide sequence: TGCGCCAGCAGCTTGGACAGGGGACTCTACGAGCAGTACTTC. The full variable domain, with the rest looked up from reference TRBV5-1 and TRBJ2-7, is KAGVTQTPRYLIKTRGQQVTLSCSPISGHRSVSWYQQTPGQGLQFLFEYFSETQRNKGNFPGRFSGRQFSNSRSEMNVSTLELGDSALYLCASSLDRGLYEQYFGPGTRLTVT.

This clonotype was detected ten times or more. The chain combines TRBV27 with TRBJ1-1, with D unresolved. Germline V lookup: CDR1 MNHEY, CDR2 SMNVEV (reference sequence). The CDR3 covers 14 residues. Trimming removed 2 bases at V and 1 base at J, with 8 bases between. The CDR3 is CASSLRRGNTEAFF. The DNA of the CDR3 is TGTGCCAGCAGTTTACGGCGAGGGAACACTGAAGCTTTCTTT.

The V and J genes are TRBV9 and TRBJ1-6, with D possibly matching TRBD1 (5 bases). Germline values: CDR1 SGDLS, CDR2 YYNGEE. Trimming shortened V by 3 bases and J by 9 bases, and 10 bases separated the two germline ends. This CDR3 region has 13 residues. In DNA, the CDR3 is TGTGCCAGCAGCGCGGGGCTAGGTTCACCCCTCCACTTT. Translation: CASSAGLGSPLHF.

The chain links TRBV10-1 to TRBJ1-2; 8 positions match TRBD1. The CDR3 extends over 13 amino acids. Germline values: CDR1 WNHNN, CDR2 SYGVQD (reference sequence). The ends lost 10 bases at V and 3 bases at J; junction bases unmatched: 7. The CDR3 nucleotides read TGCGCCATCTGGCAGGGGGCCGACTATGGCTACACCTTC. This codes for CAIWQGADYGYTF.

As concerns this clonotype: A junction end diverges from the germline sequence, so it may reflect a read error. This chain uses TRBV7-2 with TRBJ2-7, with D possibly matching TRBD2 (6 bases). The CDR3 is made up of 15 amino acids. Germline assignment: CDR1 SGHTA and CDR2 FQGNSA. CDR3 DNA: TGTGCCAGCAGCTTAGGTGGGACTTATCAGAGCGAGGAGTACTTC. It codes for CASSLGGTYQSEEYF.

Ten or more counts support this clonotype. The chain employs TRBV4-2 and TRBJ2-7; D is ambiguous. Per germline, CDR1 LGHNA and CDR2 YNFKEQ. This CDR3 spans 14 amino acids. Trimming pared 6 bases from V and 3 bases from J, leaving 15 bases between. The DNA for the CDR3 is TGTGCCAGCAGGTCCTACCACGGATTCTACGAGCAGTACTTC. It translates to CASRSYHGFYEQYF.

For this clonotype: At one end, the junction sequence differs from germline, possibly due to a read error. J is TRBJ1-2 and V is TRBV2; 8 bases align to TRBD1. The germline gives CDR1 SNHLY, CDR2 FYNNEI. The CDR3 loop spans 14 amino acids. The CDR3 sequence is CACRRPGTGCGYTF. The DNA for the CDR3 is TGTGCCTGCAGGAGACCCGGGACAGGATGTGGCTACACCTTC.

V and J are TRBV7-9 and TRBJ2-5; D is unclear. V was trimmed by 5 bases and J by 5 bases, leaving 15 bases between them. Per the germline V gene, CDR1 is SEHNR and CDR2 is FQNEAQ (reference sequence). This CDR3 is built from 14 residues. Here the CDR3 DNA reads TGTGCCAGCAGCCCCGGACCCGTGGGGGAGACCCAGTACTTC. It specifies CASSPGPVGETQYF.

The chain recombines TRBV29-1 with TRBJ2-5; D not certain. The CDR3 extends over 15 amino acids. Germline CDR1 and CDR2: SQVTM and ANQGSEA. Trimming stripped 4 bases from V and 5 bases from J, with 20 bases between. In DNA, the CDR3 is TGCAGCGTTGTTCTTGTTTTATGGGTTCGGGAGACCCAGTACTTC. Its translation is CSVVLVLWVRETQYF.

This clonotype was found a few times. The genes are TRBV7-9 and TRBJ1-2; TRBD1 is a possible D gene (5 bases). This CDR3 has 13 amino acids. Germline CDR1 SEHNR, CDR2 FQNEAQ (reference sequence). V was trimmed by 1 base and J by 4 bases, leaving 7 bases between them. The CDR3 is CASSLGGSYGYTF. CDR3 coding DNA: TGTGCCAGCAGCTTAGGGGGGAGCTATGGCTACACCTTC.

The chain is built from TRBV19 and TRBJ2-2, with D perhaps TRBD1 (6 bases). Germline V lookup: CDR1 LNHDA, CDR2 SQIVND (reference sequence). This CDR3 region has 12 residues. V was clipped by 4 bases and J by 8 bases, with 8 bases between them. For the CDR3, the DNA is TGTGCCAGTAGTACCGGGACAGGGGAGCTGTTTTTT. Residues: CASSTGTGELFF.

The chain couples TRBV10-3 to TRBJ1-2, with 8 bases lining up with TRBD1. The germline CDR1 and CDR2 sequences are ENHRY and SYGVKD. The CDR3 covers 13 residues. The V gene end was trimmed by 5 bases and the J gene end by 6 bases; junction bases not matched to a gene: 5. The CDR3 here is CAISRTGTDGYTF. The CDR3 DNA follows: TGTGCCATCAGTCGGACAGGGACTGATGGCTACACCTTC.

The V and J genes are TRBV2 and TRBJ1-6; D gene uncertain. The CDR3 consists of 13 residues. Germline CDR1 SNHLY, CDR2 FYNNEI. The germline V and J ends were trimmed by 7 bases and 7 bases, with 11 bases remaining between them. CDR3: CASIGQWNSPLHF. The DNA for the CDR3 is TGTGCCAGCATCGGTCAGTGGAATTCACCCCTCCACTTT. The variable domain in full, completed from reference TRBV2 and TRBJ1-6, reads EPEVTQTPSHQVTQMGQEVILRCVPISNHLYFYWYRQILGQKVEFLVSFYNNEISEKSEIFDDQFSVERPDGSNFTLKIRSTKLEDSAMYFCASIGQWNSPLHFGNGTRLTVT.

This clonotype was detected many times. This sequence joins TRBV7-9 and TRBJ2-2, with TRBD2 as a possible D gene (6 bases). V lost 1 base and J lost 6, with 12 bases in between. Germline V gene sequence: CDR1 SEHNR, CDR2 FQNEAQ (reference sequence). The CDR3 spans 15 residues. CDR3 loop: CASSLGGLNAGELFF. In DNA, the CDR3 is TGTGCCAGCAGCTTAGGAGGACTAAACGCCGGGGAGCTGTTTTTT.

This clonotype was seen repeatedly, ten times or more. V is TRBV7-9 and J is TRBJ1-1; perhaps TRBD1 as D (6 bases). V gave up 5 bases and J gave up 6 bases, with 16 bases separating them. CDR3 length equals 14 residues. CDR1 and CDR2 from the germline V gene are SEHNR and FQNEAQ (reference sequence). The CDR3 spells CASSQKGGDAEAFF. As DNA, the CDR3 is TGTGCCAGCAGCCAGAAGGGGGGTGATGCTGAAGCTTTCTTT. The full variable domain, completed using reference TRBV7-9 and TRBJ1-1, is DTGVSQNPRHKITKRGQNVTFRCDPISEHNRLYWYRQTLGQGPEFLTYFQNEAQLEKSRLLSDRFSAERPKGSFSTLEIQRTEQGDSAMYLCASSQKGGDAEAFFGQGTRLTVV.